The 16 T cell receptor beta chains given below trace back to one sample, sequenced in a study of cytomegalovirus exposure and HLA in healthy donors. PCR used 60 Vbeta primers and 13 Jbeta primers. Profiling relied on immunoSEQ multiplex PCR, and the TCRdb table lists in-frame clones only, not all of them. This table holds roughly 140,000 clones. Sequenced input: PBMCs. These receptor sequences come from a male donor in good health and CMV-seronegative.

This chain joins TRBV19 and TRBJ2-1; 11 positions match TRBD2. V lost 7 bases to trimming and J lost 2 bases; unmatched junction nucleotides: 13. This CDR3 has 18 residues. The germline V gene has CDR1 LNHDA and CDR2 SQIVND (reference sequence). CDR3 in amino acids: CASNALGTSGEPYNEQFF. CDR3 sequence (DNA): TGTGCCAGTAACGCGCTAGGGACTAGCGGAGAACCCTACAATGAGCAGTTCTTC.

This chain links TRBV5-1 with TRBJ1-1, with D unclear. Germline V gives CDR1 SGHRS, CDR2 YFSETQ. The CDR3 has 14 amino acids. The V end lost 4 bases, the J end lost 1 base, and 11 bases lay between the germline ends. This CDR3 is CASSPRQGNTEAFF. Written as DNA, the CDR3 is TGCGCCAGCAGCCCAAGACAAGGGAACACTGAAGCTTTCTTT.

The CDR3 nucleotides read TGTGCCAGCAGCTTGACAGGGAGCACAGATACGCAGTATTTT. It codes for CASSLTGSTDTQYF. The chain carries TRBV5-6 and TRBJ2-3, with D tentatively TRBD1 (6 bases). Germline V gene data show CDR1 as SGHDT and CDR2 as YYEEEE. The CDR3 contains 14 residues. Trimming cost V 1 base and J 0 bases, with 6 bases left between them.

The J gene is TRBJ2-4, the V gene TRBV7-3; TRBD2 might be the D (5 bases). Trimming removed 5 bases from V and 5 bases from J, with 16 bases in between. The CDR3 runs 15 residues. The germline CDR1 and CDR2 sequences are SGHTA and FQGTGA. DNA of the CDR3: TGTGCCAGCAGCCCCGAAGGTGGACTCCAAAACATTCAGTACTTC. This translates into CASSPEGGLQNIQYF.

This chain joins TRBV6-5 and TRBJ1-5, with TRBD1 matching 12 bases. Germline V gene sequence: CDR1 MNHEY, CDR2 SVGAGI. After removal of 6 bases from V and 11 bases from J, the junction contained 8 bases not matched to a gene. The CDR3 is made up of 14 amino acids. CDR3 nucleotide sequence: TGTGCCAGCAGAACTGGGACAGGGGGCATGGCCCAGCATTTT. Its translation: CASRTGTGGMAQHF.

V usage is TRBV6-6 and J usage is TRBJ1-2; D is possibly TRBD1 (5 bases). Germline values: CDR1 MNHNY, CDR2 SVGAGI (reference sequence). Trimming took 7 bases from V and 2 from J, leaving 8 bases between them. The CDR3 is 12 amino acids. CDR3 nucleotides: TGTGCCAGCACCAGACAGAACTATGGCTACACCTTC. Translation: CASTRQNYGYTF.

V gene TRBV15 combines with J gene TRBJ1-5; D might be TRBD1 (5 bases). Germline lookup yields CDR1 LNHNV and CDR2 YYDKDF (reference sequence). The CDR3 contains 15 residues. V was cut by 0 bases and J by 3 bases, with 9 bases left in between. The CDR3 bases are TGTGCCACCAGCAGAGACAGGGCTCCCAATCAGCCCCAGCATTTT. Protein product: CATSRDRAPNQPQHF.

The V call is TRBV28, the J call TRBJ1-2; TRBD1 matches 7 bases. Germline CDR1 reads MDHEN; CDR2 reads SYDVKM. The CDR3 runs to 15 residues. Trimming at V came to 6 bases and at J to 5 bases, leaving 12 bases not matched to a gene. The CDR3 DNA is TGTGCCAGCAGCTCCCCAGGAGGGGGCGGGTATGGCTACACCTTC. As protein: CASSSPGGGGYGYTF.

V gene TRBV2 combines with J gene TRBJ2-7; possible D gene TRBD2, 7 bases. The germline gives CDR1 SNHLY, CDR2 FYNNEI. The CDR3 runs 11 residues. Deletions cut 4 bases from V and 9 bases from J, with 10 bases between. This CDR3 is CASSAGGGQYF. The DNA for the CDR3 is TGTGCCAGCAGTGCGGGGGGCGGGCAGTACTTC.

This chain links TRBV28 with TRBJ1-5; 7 bases map to TRBD1. From germline, CDR1 is MDHEN and CDR2 SYDVKM. CDR3 length: 13 residues. Trimming took 6 bases from V and 7 from J; bases not matched to a gene: 6. CDR3 DNA: TGTGCCAGCAGGGGACAGTTAGGGCAGCCCCAGCATTTT. Protein product: CASRGQLGQPQHF.

The chain couples TRBV15 to TRBJ2-3, with D possibly being TRBD1 (5 bases). The germline V gene encodes CDR1 LNHNV and CDR2 YYDKDF (reference sequence). Between the trimmed V and J ends, which lost 7 bases and 4 bases, there was a span of 15 bases. The CDR3 contains 14 residues. The CDR3 coding sequence is TGTGCCACCAAGAAGGGGTCCAACGCAGATACGCAGTATTTT. Amino acids: CATKKGSNADTQYF.

The chain uses TRBV25-1 and TRBJ1-1; TRBD1 might be the D (5 bases). Germline assignment: CDR1 MGHDK and CDR2 SYGVNS. The CDR3 is made up of 14 amino acids. Trimming removed 3 bases from V and 2 bases from J, with 10 bases in between. The CDR3 is CASSETARNTEAFF. CDR3 bases: TGTGCCAGCAGTGAGACAGCCAGAAACACTGAAGCTTTCTTT. The complete variable domain, with remaining parts taken from reference TRBV25-1 and TRBJ1-1, reads EADIYQTPRYLVIGTGKKITLECSQTMGHDKMYWYQQDPGMELHLIHYSYGVNSTEKGDLSSESTVSRIRTEHFPLTLESARPSHTSQYLCASSETARNTEAFFGQGTRLTVV.

The genes are TRBV4-3 and TRBJ1-4; no clear D gene. CDR3 length: 17 residues. Germline-derived CDR1 and CDR2 are LGHNA and YSLEER. V was shortened by 0 bases and J by 0 bases, with 11 bases between the two germline ends. Here the CDR3 DNA reads TGCGCCAGCAGCCAAGATTCCCCCTATTCAACTAATGAAAAACTGTTTTTT. Amino acid sequence: CASSQDSPYSTNEKLFF.

This chain uses TRBV5-1 with TRBJ1-2; D remains ambiguous. V was cut by 1 base and J by 7 bases, with 29 bases left in between. CDR3 length: 19 residues. Germline CDR1 is SGHRS and CDR2 is YFSETQ. CDR3 coding DNA: TGCGCCAGCAGCTTGAACCCTATCCAGTTGGCCCGCGCTTGGAGTGGCTACACCTTC. As protein: CASSLNPIQLARAWSGYTF.

This rearrangement joins TRBV28 to TRBJ1-5, with TRBD1 as a possible D gene (6 bases). Trimming removed 2 bases from V and 1 base from J, with 9 bases in between. Germline values: CDR1 MDHEN, CDR2 SYDVKM. CDR3 length: 15 residues. CDR3 DNA sequence: TGTGCCAGCAGTTTACGGGGGGCGAGCAATCAGCCCCAGCATTTT. It yields the protein CASSLRGASNQPQHF.

The genes are TRBV6-1 and TRBJ2-7; possibly TRBD1 for D (5 bases). CDR1 and CDR2 (germline): MNHNS, SASEGT. Trimming shortened V by 1 base and J by 5 bases, and 6 bases separated the two germline ends. The CDR3 sequence is 12 residues long. The CDR3 loop reads CASSEVGDEQYF. CDR3 DNA: TGTGCCAGCAGTGAAGTAGGGGACGAGCAGTACTTC.